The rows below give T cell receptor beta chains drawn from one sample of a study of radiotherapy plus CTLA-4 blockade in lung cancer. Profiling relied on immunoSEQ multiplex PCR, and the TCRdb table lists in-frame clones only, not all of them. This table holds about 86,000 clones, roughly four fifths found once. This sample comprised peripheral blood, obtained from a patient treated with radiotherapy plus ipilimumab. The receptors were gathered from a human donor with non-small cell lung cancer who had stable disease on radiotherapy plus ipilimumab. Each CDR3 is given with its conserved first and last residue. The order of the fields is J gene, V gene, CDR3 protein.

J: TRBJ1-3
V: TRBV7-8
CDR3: CASSTAGWVSGNTIYF

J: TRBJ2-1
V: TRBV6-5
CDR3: CASSYNRIGGWQFF

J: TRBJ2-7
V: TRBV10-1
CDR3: CASSEQAGRGEQYF

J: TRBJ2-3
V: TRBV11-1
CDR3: CASKAGGTDTQYF

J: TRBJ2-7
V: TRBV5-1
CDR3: CASSLGLGLSNYEQYF

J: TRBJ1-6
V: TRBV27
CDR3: CASGVRGTAFNSPLHF

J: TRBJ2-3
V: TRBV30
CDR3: CAWSGGQGSTDTQYF

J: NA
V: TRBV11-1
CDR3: CASSWAYGEEVSYEQYF

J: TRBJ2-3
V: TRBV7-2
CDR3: CASSFRPTDTQYF

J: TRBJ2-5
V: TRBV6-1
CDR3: CASSVYGGLETQYF

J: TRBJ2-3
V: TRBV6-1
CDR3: CASSESIGVVQDTQYF

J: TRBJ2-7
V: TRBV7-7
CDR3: CASSLEKSYEQYF

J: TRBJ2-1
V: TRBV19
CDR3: CASSRGSYNEQFF

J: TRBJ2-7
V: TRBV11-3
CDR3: CASSLGLNYEQYF

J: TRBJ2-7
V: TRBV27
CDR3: CASSLGVGGTSEQYF

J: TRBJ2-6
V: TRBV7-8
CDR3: CASSLVGSGRYSGANVLTF

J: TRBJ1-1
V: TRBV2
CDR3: CASRDFGGAFF

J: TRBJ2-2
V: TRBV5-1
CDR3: CASSLVTGGAGEDTGELFF

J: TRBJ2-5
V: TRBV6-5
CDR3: CASSYSTGPKTQYF

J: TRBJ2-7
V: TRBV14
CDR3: CASSQVGDAAYEQYF

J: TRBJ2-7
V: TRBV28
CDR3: CASRMGAEPSEQYF

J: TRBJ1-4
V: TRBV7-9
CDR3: CASSVGTGVEKLFF

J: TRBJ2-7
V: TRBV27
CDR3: CASSLPGGEQYF

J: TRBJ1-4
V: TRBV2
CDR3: CASSDSATNEKLFF

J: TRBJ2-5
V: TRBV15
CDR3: CATSREGPRTSGGAWETQYF

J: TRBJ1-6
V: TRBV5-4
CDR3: CASSERGGTRNNSPLHF

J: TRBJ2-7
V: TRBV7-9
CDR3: CASSLGSGSYEQYF

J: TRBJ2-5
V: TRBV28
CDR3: CASSQAGLAGAGKYF

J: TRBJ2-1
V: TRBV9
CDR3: CASSKDLAPYNEQFF

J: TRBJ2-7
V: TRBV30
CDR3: CAWSVGRTSGSPDEQYF

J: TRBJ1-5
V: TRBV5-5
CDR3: CASSFSSGGNQPQHF

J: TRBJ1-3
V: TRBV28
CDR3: CASSRAGITSGNTIYF

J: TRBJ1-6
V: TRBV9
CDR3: CASSVWGERKSPLHF

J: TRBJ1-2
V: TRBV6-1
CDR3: CASSRTGEGGYTF

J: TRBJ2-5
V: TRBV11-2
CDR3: CASSFGGREETQYF

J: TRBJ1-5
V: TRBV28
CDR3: CASSFSNQPQHF

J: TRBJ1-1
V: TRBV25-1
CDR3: CASSEGGRRRLEAFF

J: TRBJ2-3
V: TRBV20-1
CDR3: CRAGFGSQYF

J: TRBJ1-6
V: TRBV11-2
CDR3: CASSLGRRANSPLHF

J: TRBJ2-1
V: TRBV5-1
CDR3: CASSSTGTAYNEQFF

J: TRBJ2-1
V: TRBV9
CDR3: CASSPRGRETYNEQFF

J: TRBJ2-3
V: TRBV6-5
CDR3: CASSGRDRAIWRVYF

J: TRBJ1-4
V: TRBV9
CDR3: CASSDGGIGEKLFF

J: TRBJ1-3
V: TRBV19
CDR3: CASQLGRASGNTIYF

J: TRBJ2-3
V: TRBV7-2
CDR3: CASSLRRRFTDTQYF

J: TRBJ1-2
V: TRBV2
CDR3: CASSARDKNYGYTF

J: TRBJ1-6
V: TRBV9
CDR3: CASSPGTGTGSPLHF